Listed below are T cell receptor beta chains from one sample, sequenced in a study of cytomegalovirus exposure and HLA in healthy donors. Here immunoSEQ multiplex PCR was the method, and the copy in TCRdb shows in-frame clones only, minus some. This sample has tens of thousands of clones, with more than 85% found just once. Source material: PBMCs. The source of these receptors is a woman younger than 30 in good health and CMV-seronegative. Each CDR3 is given with its conserved first and last residue. Each record gives: CDR3 DNA, CDR3 protein, D gene, J gene, V gene, clone size. The D gene is left open where the match is weak. Clone size is stated in some rows and not others, as once, few, many or a class when expanded.

CDR3nt: TGTGCCAGCACCTTCCTGACAGGGGGGCAGCAGCCCCAGCATTTT
CDR3aa: CASTFLTGGQQPQHF
d_gene: TRBD1
j_gene: TRBJ1-5
v_gene: TRBV28
abundance: NA

CDR3nt: TGTGCCAGCAGCTTAGCGCAGGGGGTGCATACGCAGTATTTT
CDR3aa: CASSLAQGVHTQYF
d_gene: TRBD1
j_gene: TRBJ2-3
v_gene: TRBV11-3
abundance: NA

CDR3nt: TGTGCCAGCAGCTTGGTTCAGGGGAAGTTCAGCTCCTACGAGCAGTACTTC
CDR3aa: CASSLVQGKFSSYEQYF
d_gene: NA
j_gene: TRBJ2-7
v_gene: TRBV5-5
abundance: NA

CDR3nt: TGTGCCAGCAGCTGGTCAGGCCCGCGGGGGAACACTGAAGCTTTCTTT
CDR3aa: CASSWSGPRGNTEAFF
d_gene: NA
j_gene: TRBJ1-1
v_gene: TRBV7-2
abundance: NA

CDR3nt: TGTGCCAGCTCAGAGGGACAGGGCGTAGGGCAGCCCCAGCATTTT
CDR3aa: CASSEGQGVGQPQHF
d_gene: TRBD1
j_gene: TRBJ1-5
v_gene: TRBV18
abundance: NA

CDR3nt: TGTGCCAGCAGCTTAGAGCCGTTTGGTCAGAGGACCTACGAGCAGTACTTC
CDR3aa: CASSLEPFGQRTYEQYF
d_gene: NA
j_gene: TRBJ2-7
v_gene: TRBV7-9
abundance: NA

CDR3nt: TGTGCCAGCAGTTTAGCAGGGACTAGAGTTACGCAGTATTTT
CDR3aa: CASSLAGTRVTQYF
d_gene: TRBD2
j_gene: TRBJ2-3
v_gene: TRBV27
abundance: NA

CDR3nt: TGTGCCAGCAGCGTAGGGATAGGACGGGGCACCGGGGAGCTGTTTTTT
CDR3aa: CASSVGIGRGTGELFF
d_gene: NA
j_gene: TRBJ2-2
v_gene: TRBV9
abundance: NA

CDR3nt: TGTGCCAGCAGCTTAGTAAGACTAGCGGCGGTCCTAAACTCCTACGAGCAGTACTTC
CDR3aa: CASSLVRLAAVLNSYEQYF
d_gene: TRBD2
j_gene: TRBJ2-7
v_gene: TRBV7-8
abundance: NA

CDR3nt: TGTGCCAGCTCGACAGGGGGAGTACAAGAGACCCAGTACTTC
CDR3aa: CASSTGGVQETQYF
d_gene: TRBD1
j_gene: TRBJ2-5
v_gene: TRBV5-4
abundance: NA

CDR3nt: TGTGCCAGCAGCCCCGCCGGGGGGGTCGAGACCCAGTACTTC
CDR3aa: CASSPAGGVETQYF
d_gene: TRBD2
j_gene: TRBJ2-5
v_gene: TRBV7-3
abundance: NA

CDR3nt: TGTGCCACCAGCGTCGACAGGGGACTCGAGGCTTTCTTT
CDR3aa: CATSVDRGLEAFF
d_gene: TRBD1
j_gene: TRBJ1-1
v_gene: TRBV15
abundance: NA

CDR3nt: TGTGCCAGCAGCACAACGGACTGGTCCTACGAGCAGTACTTC
CDR3aa: CASSTTDWSYEQYF
d_gene: NA
j_gene: TRBJ2-7
v_gene: TRBV9
abundance: NA

CDR3nt: TGTGCCAGCAGCCCGACAGGGTATCAGGATGGCTACACCTTC
CDR3aa: CASSPTGYQDGYTF
d_gene: TRBD1
j_gene: TRBJ1-2
v_gene: TRBV7-9
abundance: few

CDR3nt: TGCAGCGCCAGGGACAGAATCACTGAAGCTTTCTTT
CDR3aa: CSARDRITEAFF
d_gene: TRBD1
j_gene: TRBJ1-1
v_gene: TRBV29-1
abundance: NA

CDR3nt: TGCGCCAGCAGCGTAGGGGTCGTGAGAACAGATACGCAGTATTTT
CDR3aa: CASSVGVVRTDTQYF
d_gene: NA
j_gene: TRBJ2-3
v_gene: TRBV5-1
abundance: NA